Below, 2 T cell receptor beta chains from the same sample are listed, as sequenced in a study of T cells in Graves' hyperthyroidism and ophthalmopathy. Template material for amplifying TCR beta CDR3 regions consisted of RNA transcripts. During a first-round RT-PCR of the TCR CDR3, the HTBI primer set was used. TCRdb reprocessed the multiplex PCR reads with MiXCR, giving one entry per CDR3 protein. The profile covers about 520,000 distinct CDR3 sequences, with around 21% appearing a single time and more than 20% taken by the ten largest. The sequenced sample consisted of blood. The receptor set was obtained from a man younger than 35 with Graves' hyperthyroidism.

This clonotype was detected ten times or more. This sequence joins TRBV6-1 and TRBJ2-2; D is unresolved. The CDR3 covers 15 residues. Germline CDR1 is MNHNS and CDR2 is SASEGT. V was clipped by 2 bases and J by 5 bases, with 12 bases between them. The CDR3 loop reads CASSERVRWTGELFF. The CDR3 DNA follows: TGTGCCAGCAGTGAACGGGTTAGATGGACCGGGGAGCTGTTTTTT.

The chain recombines TRBV4-2 with TRBJ1-1, with D perhaps matching TRBD1 (5 bases). The CDR3 has 13 residues. V lost 0 bases to trimming and J lost 11 bases, with 13 bases between them. The V gene's germline CDR1 is LGHNA and CDR2 YNFKEQ. The CDR3 is CASSQDRWGIAFF. The CDR3, as DNA: TGTGCCAGCAGCCAAGATCGATGGGGGATTGCTTTCTTT.